A single sample gave rise to the 21 T cell receptor beta chains below, sequenced in a study of control samples from healthy donors and cancer patients. Generated by immunoSEQ multiplex PCR, the TCRdb table keeps only in-frame clones and is missing some. Of roughly 130,000 clones listed, 80% to 90% are singletons. The sample comprised blood. These receptors all stem from a woman under 40 in good health.

The chain joins TRBV3-1 (or the pseudogene TRBV3-2) to TRBJ2-1, with 9 bases that match TRBD2. The CDR3 runs to 15 residues. CDR1 and CDR2 from the germline V gene are LGHDT and YNNKEL (reference sequence). With V trimmed by 5 bases and J by 4 bases, 6 bases remained unmatched. CDR3: CASSESGRFYNEQFF. The CDR3 region has the DNA TGTGCCAGCAGCGAGAGCGGGAGGTTTTACAATGAGCAGTTCTTC.

This clone showed up just once. One end of the junction fails to match germline, which may point to a read error. V is TRBV5-6 and J is TRBJ2-1, with 10 bases lining up with TRBD1. This CDR3 region has 15 residues. CDR1 and CDR2 from the germline V gene are SGHDT and YYEEEE. For the CDR3, the DNA is TGTGCCCGCAGGGGGGGACAGGGGTACTACAATGAGCAGTTCTTC. Protein sequence: CARRGGQGYYNEQFF.

V and J are TRBV7-8 and TRBJ2-7; D is unresolved. Per the germline V gene, CDR1 is SGHVS and CDR2 is FQNEAQ. This CDR3 comprises 16 residues. The V gene lost 0 bases and the J gene lost 1 base, with 13 bases spanning the gap. The CDR3 loop reads CASSLAARYSSYEQYF. The CDR3 DNA sequence: TGTGCCAGCAGCTTAGCGGCTCGCTATTCTTCCTACGAGCAGTACTTC.

A remark on this clone: At one of its ends the junction is not consistent with the germline gene, which may arise from a read error. The chain uses TRBV2 and TRBJ1-2; a possible D gene is TRBD1 (5 bases). The CDR3 is 14 residues long. The germline CDR1 and CDR2 sequences are SNHLY and FYNNEI. The DNA of the CDR3 is TGTGCCAGCAGACCCGCTCTTGGGGACTATGACTACACCTTC. Translated, it gives CASRPALGDYDYTF.

The V gene is TRBV5-1, the J gene TRBJ1-2; the D gene is possibly TRBD1 (5 bases). Germline CDR1 SGHRS, CDR2 YFSETQ. The CDR3 spans 15 residues. V lost 4 bases to trimming and J lost 7 bases, with 20 bases between them. DNA for the CDR3: TGCGCCAGCAGCACCACGGCGGGGGAAGTTGGTGGCTACACCTTC. Protein: CASSTTAGEVGGYTF.

This clone was detected only once. The chain has TRBV11-1 and TRBJ2-5; D is unclear. The CDR3 spans 13 residues. From germline, CDR1 is SGHAT and CDR2 FQDESV (reference sequence). V gave up 1 base and J gave up 5 bases, with 8 bases separating them. CDR3 nucleotide sequence: TGTGCCAGCAGCTTAGAAAGGTTGGAGACCCAGTACTTC. Translated: CASSLERLETQYF. Using reference TRBV11-1 and TRBJ2-5 for the parts outside the CDR3, the full variable domain is EAEVAQSPRYKITEKSQAVAFWCDPISGHATLYWYRQILGQGPELLVQFQDESVVDDSQLPKDRFSAERLKGVDSTLKIQPAELGDSAMYLCASSLERLETQYFGPGTRLLVL.

This clone was seen just once. The rearrangement joins TRBV18 to TRBJ1-2; D may be TRBD1 (6 bases). The V end was cut by 3 bases, the J end by 4 bases, with 12 bases between. CDR1 and CDR2 from the germline V gene are KGHSH and LQKENI. There are 14 residues in the CDR3. Here the CDR3 reads CASSPPGQSYGYTF. The CDR3 nucleotides read TGTGCCAGCTCACCCCCCGGACAGTCCTATGGCTACACCTTC.

V is TRBV7-9 and J is TRBJ2-3, with a possible D match to TRBD2 (5 bases). The CDR3 runs to 15 residues. Germline V gene data show CDR1 as SEHNR and CDR2 as FQNEAQ (reference sequence). V shed 1 base and J shed 3 bases, with 11 bases lying between them. Written as DNA, the CDR3 is TGTGCCAGCAGCTTAGTCGGGGAGAAGACAGATACGCAGTATTTT. It translates to CASSLVGEKTDTQYF. The entire variable domain, with the rest obtained from reference TRBV7-9 and TRBJ2-3, is as follows: DTGVSQNPRHKITKRGQNVTFRCDPISEHNRLYWYRQTLGQGPEFLTYFQNEAQLEKSRLLSDRFSAERPKGSFSTLEIQRTEQGDSAMYLCASSLVGEKTDTQYFGPGTRLTVL.

Regarding this clone: Other DNA sequences of this sample code for an identical CDR3. J is TRBJ1-2 and V is TRBV28; tentative D call: TRBD1 (6 bases). The CDR3 is made up of 13 amino acids. V shed 3 bases and J shed 5 bases, with 10 bases lying between them. The V gene's germline CDR1 is MDHEN and CDR2 SYDVKM. DNA for the CDR3: TGTGCCAGCAGTTTGTGGGGGGCGTATGGCTACACCTTC. It is translated as CASSLWGAYGYTF.

V gene TRBV7-3 combines with J gene TRBJ1-1; D remains ambiguous. V shed 4 bases and J shed 1 base, with 7 bases lying between them. The germline V gene has CDR1 SGHTA and CDR2 FQGTGA. This CDR3 contains 13 residues. In nucleotides, the CDR3 is TGTGCCAGCAGCTGGACGGCGAACACTGAAGCTTTCTTT. Protein: CASSWTANTEAFF.

V gene TRBV5-1 combines with J gene TRBJ1-1; 10 nucleotides agree with TRBD1. With 4 bases clipped from V and 1 base from J, the junction kept 7 bases outside the gene matches. Germline loops: CDR1 SGHRS, CDR2 YFSETQ. The CDR3 sequence is 16 residues long. The CDR3 loop reads CASSIGGTGANTEAFF. For the CDR3, the DNA is TGCGCCAGCAGCATCGGGGGGACAGGGGCGAACACTGAAGCTTTCTTT. The full variable domain, with the rest looked up from reference TRBV5-1 and TRBJ1-1, is KAGVTQTPRYLIKTRGQQVTLSCSPISGHRSVSWYQQTPGQGLQFLFEYFSETQRNKGNFPGRFSGRQFSNSRSEMNVSTLELGDSALYLCASSIGGTGANTEAFFGQGTRLTVV.

The chain couples TRBV11-1 to TRBJ1-3; the match to TRBD1 covers 7 bases. V dropped 3 bases and J dropped 0; count of bases not matched to a gene: 5. The CDR3 loop spans 16 amino acids. In germline, CDR1 is SGHAT, CDR2 FQDESV (reference sequence). This CDR3 reads CASSFGQASSGNTIYF. The CDR3 DNA reads TGTGCCAGCAGCTTTGGACAGGCCTCCTCTGGAAACACCATATATTTT.

The chain links TRBV12-3 or TRBV12-4 to TRBJ1-2; D is unclear. The CDR3 covers 13 residues. Trimming took 5 bases from V and 6 from J, leaving 13 bases between them. CDR3 nucleotide sequence: TGTGCCAGCAGTCCGCACAAGAAAAATGGCTACACCTTC. This translates into CASSPHKKNGYTF.

This sequence joins TRBV5-6 and TRBJ2-7; 10 bases are shared with TRBD1. J lost 6 bases, V lost 4 bases, and 7 bases had no gene match. The germline gives CDR1 SGHDT, CDR2 YYEEEE. This CDR3 comprises 14 residues. Written as DNA, the CDR3 is TGTGCCAGCAGCACGGACAGGGGGAGAGGCGAGCAGTACTTC. Protein product: CASSTDRGRGEQYF.

The rearrangement uses TRBV7-2 and TRBJ1-4, with D unclear. This CDR3 has 13 residues. Germline-derived CDR1 and CDR2 are SGHTA and FQGNSA. The V and J ends lost 3 bases and 4 bases respectively, with 6 bases between them. CDR3 loop: CASSFQLNEKLFF. Written as DNA, the CDR3 is TGTGCCAGCAGCTTCCAGCTTAATGAAAAACTGTTTTTT.

This clone was seen a handful of times. This chain joins TRBV28 and TRBJ1-2, with 10 bases that match TRBD1. The trim removed 6 bases at V and 4 bases at J, leaving 14 bases unmatched. The CDR3 covers 17 residues. The germline CDR1 and CDR2 sequences are MDHEN and SYDVKM. The CDR3 region has the DNA TGTGCCAGCAGGTCTCCGGGACAGGGGATTTTTGGCTATGGCTACACCTTC. Its protein product is CASRSPGQGIFGYGYTF.

The CDR3 loop reads CASSDLAGASDEQFF. The CDR3 DNA is TGTGCCAGCAGTGACTTAGCGGGAGCGTCGGATGAGCAGTTCTTC. V usage is TRBV6-4 and J usage is TRBJ2-1; TRBD2 aligns across 9 bases. CDR3 size: 15 residues. The germline V gene encodes CDR1 MRHNA and CDR2 SNTAGT. V dropped 1 base and J dropped 8; count of bases not matched to a gene: 6.

The rearrangement links TRBV2 to TRBJ2-7; D assignment may be TRBD1 or TRBD2 (5 bases each). V dropped 3 bases and J dropped 0 bases, with 12 bases sitting between them. The CDR3 covers 15 residues. CDR1 is SNHLY and CDR2 is FYNNEI in the germline V gene. CDR3 residues: CASSDGDPSSYEQYF. DNA for the CDR3: TGTGCCAGCAGTGACGGGGACCCGAGCTCCTACGAGCAGTACTTC. The full variable domain, completed using reference TRBV2 and TRBJ2-7, is EPEVTQTPSHQVTQMGQEVILRCVPISNHLYFYWYRQILGQKVEFLVSFYNNEISEKSEIFDDQFSVERPDGSNFTLKIRSTKLEDSAMYFCASSDGDPSSYEQYFGPGTRLTVT.

The chain carries TRBV5-4 and TRBJ2-1, with D tentatively TRBD2 (5 bases). V dropped 1 base and J dropped 1 base, with 9 bases sitting between them. CDR3 length: 15 residues. Germline CDR1 and CDR2: SGHNT and YYREEE (reference sequence). CDR3 coding DNA: TGTGCCAGCAGCTTGTACAGCGGTTCCTACAATGAGCAGTTCTTC. Translated: CASSLYSGSYNEQFF.

This CDR3 reads CASRSSSAGPYNSPLHF. CDR3 nucleotides: TGTGCCAGCAGATCATCTTCGGCAGGGCCTTATAATTCACCCCTCCACTTT. J is TRBJ1-6 and V is TRBV11-2, with a weak D call TRBD1 (5 bases). CDR1 and CDR2 from the germline V gene are SGHAT and FQNNGV. The CDR3 has 17 amino acids. V shed 6 bases and J shed 4 bases, with 19 bases lying between them.

This clone appeared a few times. The chain couples TRBV19 to TRBJ2-3, with 7 nucleotides matching TRBD2. V gave up 1 base and J gave up 5 bases; unmatched junction bases: 6. From germline, CDR1 is LNHDA and CDR2 SQIVND (reference sequence). The CDR3 covers 15 residues. The CDR3 region has the DNA TGTGCCAGTAGTATAGCCGCGGGAGCTAAAGATACGCAGTATTTT. Translation gives CASSIAAGAKDTQYF.